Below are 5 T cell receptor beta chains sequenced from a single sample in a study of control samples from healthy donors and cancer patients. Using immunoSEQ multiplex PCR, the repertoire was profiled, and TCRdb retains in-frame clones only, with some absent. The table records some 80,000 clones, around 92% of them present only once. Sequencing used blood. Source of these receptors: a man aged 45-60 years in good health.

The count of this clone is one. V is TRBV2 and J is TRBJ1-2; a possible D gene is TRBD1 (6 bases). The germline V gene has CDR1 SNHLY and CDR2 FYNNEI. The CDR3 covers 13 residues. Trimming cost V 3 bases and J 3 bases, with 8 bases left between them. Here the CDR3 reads CASSDEGDYGYTF. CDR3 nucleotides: TGTGCCAGCAGTGATGAGGGGGACTATGGCTACACCTTC. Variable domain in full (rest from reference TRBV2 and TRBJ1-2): EPEVTQTPSHQVTQMGQEVILRCVPISNHLYFYWYRQILGQKVEFLVSFYNNEISEKSEIFDDQFSVERPDGSNFTLKIRSTKLEDSAMYFCASSDEGDYGYTFGSGTRLTVV.

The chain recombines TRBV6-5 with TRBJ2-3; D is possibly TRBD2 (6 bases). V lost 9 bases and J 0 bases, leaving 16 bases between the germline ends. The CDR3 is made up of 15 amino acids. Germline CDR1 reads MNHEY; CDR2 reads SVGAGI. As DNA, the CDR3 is TGTGCCAGTAGGAGTGGGGGGTATAGCACAGATACGCAGTATTTT. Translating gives CASRSGGYSTDTQYF.

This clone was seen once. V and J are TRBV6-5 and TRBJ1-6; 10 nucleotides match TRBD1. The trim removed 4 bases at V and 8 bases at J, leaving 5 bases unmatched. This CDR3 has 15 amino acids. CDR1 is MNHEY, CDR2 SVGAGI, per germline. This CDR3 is CASSLTGGRYSPLHF. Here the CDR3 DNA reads TGTGCCAGCAGTTTGACAGGGGGCCGGTATTCACCCCTCCACTTT.

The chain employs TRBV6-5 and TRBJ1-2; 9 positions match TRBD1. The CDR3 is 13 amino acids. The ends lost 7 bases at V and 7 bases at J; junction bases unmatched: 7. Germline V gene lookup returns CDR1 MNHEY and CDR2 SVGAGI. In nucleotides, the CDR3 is TGTGCCAGCAAGCCGGACAGGGGAGGTGGCTACACCTTC. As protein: CASKPDRGGGYTF.

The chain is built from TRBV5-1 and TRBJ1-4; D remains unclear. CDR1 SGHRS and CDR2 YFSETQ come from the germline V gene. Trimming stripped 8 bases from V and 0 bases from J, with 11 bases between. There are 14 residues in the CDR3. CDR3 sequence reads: CASSTEATNEKLFF. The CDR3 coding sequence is TGCGCCAGTTCAACAGAGGCAACTAATGAAAAACTGTTTTTT.